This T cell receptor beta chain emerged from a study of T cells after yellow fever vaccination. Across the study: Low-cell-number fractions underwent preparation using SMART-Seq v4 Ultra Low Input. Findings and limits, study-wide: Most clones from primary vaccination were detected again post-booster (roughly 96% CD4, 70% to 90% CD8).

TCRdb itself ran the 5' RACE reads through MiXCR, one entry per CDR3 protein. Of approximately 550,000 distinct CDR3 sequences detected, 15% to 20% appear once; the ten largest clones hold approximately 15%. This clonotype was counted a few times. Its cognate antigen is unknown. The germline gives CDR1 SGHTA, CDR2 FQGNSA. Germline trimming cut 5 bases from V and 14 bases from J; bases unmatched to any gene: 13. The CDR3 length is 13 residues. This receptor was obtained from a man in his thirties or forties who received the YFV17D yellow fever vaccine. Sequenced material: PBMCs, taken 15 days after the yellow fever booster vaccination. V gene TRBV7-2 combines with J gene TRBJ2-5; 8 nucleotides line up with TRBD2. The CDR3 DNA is TGTGCCAGCAGCCATGAGGCTTCACTAGCGGCCTACTTC. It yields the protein CASSHEASLAAYF.